One sample yielded the 15 T cell receptor beta chains listed below, sequenced in a study of human T cells and chemical hapten exposure. Noted time point: patch test 2, 6 weeks after DPC sensitization. Treatment: therapeutic diphenylcyclopropenone sensitization with weekly scalp DPC. TCRdb recomputed calls from the RACE reads with MiXCR, one row per CDR3 protein. The repertoire consists of tens of thousands of distinct CDR3 sequences, with around 9.6% occurring once and the leading ten covering roughly 2.3%. The input for sequencing was whole blood, taken in connection with sensitization to the hapten diphenylcyclopropenone (DPC). These receptors were collected from a woman aged 25-40 years with alopecia areata. Some clones in this sample may be carry-over from other donors' samples.

This chain joins TRBV20-1 and TRBJ2-1; D is unclear. This CDR3 comprises 13 residues. Germline values: CDR1 DFQATT, CDR2 SNEGSKA (reference sequence). V lost 8 bases and J 9 bases, leaving 20 bases between the germline ends. This chain's CDR3 is CSTVSRVGSEQFF. The CDR3, as DNA: TGCAGTACCGTGTCTAGGGTAGGCAGTGAGCAGTTCTTC.

This clonotype turned up a few times. The CDR3 region is CASSFSLVPDTQYF. The CDR3 DNA reads as TGTGCCAGCAGCTTTTCTTTGGTGCCAGATACGCAGTATTTT. V and J are TRBV7-9 and TRBJ2-3; no definite D call. In germline, CDR1 is SEHNR, CDR2 FQNEAQ (reference sequence). CDR3 size: 14 residues. The germline V and J ends were trimmed by 3 bases and 4 bases, with 11 bases remaining between them.

This clonotype was seen at least ten times. The J gene is TRBJ2-7, the V gene TRBV7-9; TRBD2 aligns across 7 bases. The CDR3 is 15 amino acids. The germline V gene has CDR1 SEHNR and CDR2 FQNEAQ (reference sequence). With 5 bases clipped from V and 3 bases from J, the junction kept 10 bases outside the gene matches. CDR3: CASSRAGSGIYEQYF. For the CDR3, the DNA is TGTGCCAGCAGCCGGGCGGGAAGCGGGATCTACGAGCAGTACTTC.

This clonotype was detected many times. J is TRBJ2-3 and V is TRBV7-2; D gene ambiguous. Germline-derived CDR1 and CDR2 are SGHTA and FQGNSA. Trimming left V 5 bases short and J 6 bases short, with 15 bases between. The length of the CDR3 is 14 residues. Here the CDR3 reads CASSAPPLVDTQYF. CDR3 DNA: TGTGCCAGCAGCGCCCCCCCGCTAGTGGATACGCAGTATTTT.

J is TRBJ2-1 and V is TRBV2; D is undetermined. The CDR3 runs to 10 residues. Trimming removed 7 bases from V and 7 bases from J, with 5 bases in between. Per germline, CDR1 SNHLY and CDR2 FYNNEI. The CDR3 spells CASIENEQFF. For the CDR3, the DNA is TGTGCCAGCATTGAGAATGAGCAGTTCTTC.

This clonotype was detected many times. V gene TRBV29-1 combines with J gene TRBJ1-5; D gene ambiguous. Germline V gene lookup returns CDR1 SQVTM and CDR2 ANQGSEA. This CDR3 is 10 amino acids long. V was shortened by 7 bases and J by 2 bases, with 3 bases between the two germline ends. The CDR3 coding sequence is TGCAGCGGGGGCAATCAGCCCCAGCATTTT. This codes for CSGGNQPQHF.

This clonotype has just a few counts. This sequence joins TRBV29-1 and TRBJ2-1; TRBD2 aligns across 7 bases. With 1 base clipped from V and 2 bases from J, the junction kept 5 bases outside the gene matches. CDR1 is SQVTM and CDR2 is ANQGSEA in the germline V gene. The CDR3 is 15 residues long. For the CDR3, the DNA is TGCAGCGTTGAAGGCCCCAGCGGGGCCTACAATGAGCAGTTCTTC. It yields the protein CSVEGPSGAYNEQFF.

The chain joins TRBV6-2 or TRBV6-3 to TRBJ1-2, with 7 bases aligning to TRBD1. The CDR3 is 14 amino acids. J gave up 5 bases and V 5 bases, and 8 bases lay outside the gene matches. Germline V gene sequence: CDR1 MNHEY, CDR2 SVGEGT. The CDR3 region has the DNA TGTGCCAGCAGTAATCTTGGACAGGCGTATGGCTACACCTTC. Encoded protein: CASSNLGQAYGYTF.

This clonotype was observed many times. The chain uses TRBV6-2 or TRBV6-3 and TRBJ2-1, with 12 bases that match TRBD2. The CDR3 extends over 14 amino acids. Germline CDR1 reads MNHEY; CDR2 reads SVGEGT. V lost 8 bases and J lost 5; bases outside the gene matches: 4. The CDR3 bases are TGTGCCAGCTTGGCTAGCGGGGGGGACAATGAGCAGTTCTTC. It encodes CASLASGGDNEQFF.

This clonotype has at least ten counts. The rearrangement uses TRBV18 and TRBJ2-7; D is possibly TRBD1 or TRBD2 (6 bases each). Germline V gene data show CDR1 as KGHSH and CDR2 as LQKENI. The CDR3 length is 13 residues. Trimming shortened V by 1 base and J by 8 bases, and 12 bases separated the two germline ends. The CDR3 nucleotides read TGTGCCAGCTCACCACGAGGTGGGGGGCAGCAGTACTTC. Translating it yields CASSPRGGGQQYF.

The V call is TRBV20-1, the J call TRBJ2-7, with D possibly matching TRBD2 (5 bases). Trimming took off 0 bases at V and 0 bases at J, with 12 bases between the two ends. This CDR3 is built from 15 residues. Germline-derived CDR1 and CDR2 are DFQATT and SNEGSKA (reference sequence). The CDR3 DNA reads TGCAGTGCTAGAGATAAAACGGGGTCCTCCTACGAGCAGTACTTC. Protein: CSARDKTGSSYEQYF.

This clonotype was counted between two and nine times. The chain joins TRBV4-2 to TRBJ2-5, with TRBD2 matching over 14 bases. Germline V lookup: CDR1 LGHNA, CDR2 YNFKEQ. The CDR3 loop spans 18 amino acids. V trimming: 2 bases; J trimming: 4 bases; junction bases outside the gene matches: 9. Here the CDR3 reads CASSQSRSGTSGGETQYF. The CDR3 DNA reads TGTGCCAGCAGCCAATCGAGGTCCGGGACTAGCGGGGGAGAGACCCAGTACTTC.

Many counts were recorded for this clonotype. The chain is built from TRBV4-3 and TRBJ1-5; 9 positions agree with TRBD1. V dropped 1 base and J dropped 6; count of bases not matched to a gene: 1. CDR1 is LGHNA, CDR2 YSLEER, per germline. The CDR3 contains 14 residues. CDR3 loop: CASSQGQGVQPQHF. As DNA, the CDR3 is TGCGCCAGCAGCCAAGGACAGGGGGTTCAGCCCCAGCATTTT.

This clonotype was detected only a few times. V and J are TRBV7-9 and TRBJ1-2; 10 bases fit TRBD1. CDR3 length equals 15 residues. In germline, CDR1 is SEHNR, CDR2 FQNEAQ (reference sequence). With 5 bases clipped from V and 4 bases from J, the junction kept 7 bases outside the gene matches. The CDR3 sequence: CASSTRTGGPYGYTF. Written as DNA, the CDR3 is TGTGCCAGCAGCACCCGGACAGGGGGTCCCTATGGCTACACCTTC.

In its sample, this clonotype was seen a few times. The V and J genes are TRBV5-1 and TRBJ2-7, with TRBD1 matching over 7 bases. Germline V gene data show CDR1 as SGHRS and CDR2 as YFSETQ. V lost 4 bases, J lost 3 bases, and 1 base stayed unmatched. The CDR3 is 12 amino acids. This CDR3 reads CASSAGGYEQYF. DNA of the CDR3: TGCGCCAGCAGCGCAGGGGGCTACGAGCAGTACTTC.